These T cell receptor beta chains were read from a single sample in a study of shared clonotypes between healthy human individuals. The protocol was immunoSEQ multiplex PCR, while the TCRdb copy is restricted to in-frame clones and leaves out a portion. Of 2.3 million or so clones in the sample, over 90% were seen once. The sample taken for sequencing was naive CD4+ T cells from PBMCs. The source of these receptors is a man between 18 and 35 years old in good health. Some clones in this sample may be carry-over from other donors' samples. The CDR3 runs from the conserved cysteine through the conserved F or W. The D gene is left open where the match is weak. Clone size is shown for a subset of rows, as once, few, many or a class of expanded clone.

TRBV5-4	.	once	TRBJ2-5	TGTGCCAGCAGCTTGAGACCGGAGTCGCGAGAGACCCAGTACTTC	CASSLRPESRETQYF
TRBV7-9	.	.	TRBJ2-3	TGTGCCAGCAGGTACCTACAGATCCTAACAGATACGCAGTATTTT	CASRYLQILTDTQYF
TRBV19	.	.	TRBJ1-1	TGTGCCAGTAGTATGGGGAGGGGCACTGAAGCTTTCTTT	CASSMGRGTEAFF
TRBV10-3	TRBD1	.	TRBJ1-3	TGTGCCATCAGTGCAGGGGGACAGCCAAACACCATATATTTT	CAISAGGQPNTIYF
TRBV2	.	.	TRBJ1-1	TGTGCCAGCAAACTACGGGACACTCCGAACACTGAAGCTTTCTTT	CASKLRDTPNTEAFF
TRBV5-6	TRBD1	.	TRBJ2-1	TGTGCCAGCAGCTTGCTGCAGGGGGCGAGGAATGAGCAGTTCTTC	CASSLLQGARNEQFF
TRBV10-3	.	.	TRBJ2-7	TGTGCCATCAGGAGCCCGGGACGGGGATACGAGCAGTACTTC	CAIRSPGRGYEQYF
TRBV9	.	.	TRBJ2-5	TGTGCCAGCGCATCCACTTTTCTCTCGGGGCTGTACTTC	CASASTFLSGLYF
TRBV29-1	.	.	TRBJ2-7	TGCAGCGTTGCCAGGGGAATAAGCTCCTACGAGCAGTACTTC	CSVARGISSYEQYF
TRBV28	.	.	TRBJ1-2	TGTGCCAGCAGCCAGCCCTCGGGCTATGGCTACACCTTC	CASSQPSGYGYTF
TRBV10-1	TRBD2	.	TRBJ2-1	TGCGCCAGCAGTGAGGGCGGACTAGCGGACTACAATGAGCAGTTCTTC	CASSEGGLADYNEQFF
TRBV4-1	.	.	TRBJ2-1	TGCGCCAGCAGCCGTCTTGGGAGCGCAAATTACAATGAGCAGTTCTTC	CASSRLGSANYNEQFF
TRBV7-9	TRBD1	.	TRBJ2-3	TGTGCCAGCAGCATAATACCACAGGGGCGCACAGATACGCAGTATTTT	CASSIIPQGRTDTQYF
TRBV25-1	.	.	TRBJ1-2	TGTGCCAGCAGTGCCGGGAACTATGGCTACACCTTC	CASSAGNYGYTF
TRBV28	TRBD1	.	TRBJ1-4	TGTGCCAGCAGTCCCCGGACAGGGGGAAATGAAAAACTGTTTTTT	CASSPRTGGNEKLFF
TRBV10-3	.	.	TRBJ2-7	TGTGCCTCCCGGAGGACCAACTACGAGCAGTACTTC	CASRRTNYEQYF
TRBV5-8	TRBD2	once	TRBJ2-7	TGTGCCAGCAGCTTAGGACTAGCGGGTGCTTACGAGCAGTACTTC	CASSLGLAGAYEQYF
TRBV5-1	.	.	TRBJ1-1	TGCGCCAGCAGCTTGGAATGGAGGGCTACTGAAGCTTTCTTT	CASSLEWRATEAFF
TRBV7-2	.	.	TRBJ2-5	TGTGCCAGCAGCTTAGCTCGAGAGACCCAGTACTTC	CASSLARETQYF
TRBV28	TRBD1	.	TRBJ1-3	TGTGCCAGCAGGACCCCAGGGGGCTCTGGAAACACCATATATTTT	CASRTPGGSGNTIYF
TRBV5-1	TRBD1	.	TRBJ2-7	TGCGCCAGCAGCCAAACGGGGACAGGTATTTCCTACGAGCAGTACTTC	CASSQTGTGISYEQYF
TRBV5-5	.	.	TRBJ2-2	TGTGCCAGCAGGCCAGACCATACCACCGGGGAGCTGTTTTTT	CASRPDHTTGELFF
TRBV9	.	.	TRBJ1-2	TGTGCCAGCAGCGTTGAGGTGGGCTATGGCTACACCTTC	CASSVEVGYGYTF
TRBV19	TRBD2	once	TRBJ2-1	TGTGCCAGTAGTCTTCGGCTAGCGGGAGGGTTTCGGTCCTACAATGAGCAGTTCTTC	CASSLRLAGGFRSYNEQFF
TRBV10-1	.	once	TRBJ1-2	TGCGCCAGCAGTGAGCTGAGAGGCTACACCTTC	CASSELRGYTF
TRBV6-4	.	.	TRBJ2-2	TGTGCCAGCAGACAGGGTGGAAGCACCGGGGAGCTGTTTTTT	CASRQGGSTGELFF
TRBV7-2	.	once	TRBJ2-2	TGTGCCAGCAGCTTAACAGGTCCGAACACCGGGGAGCTGTTTTTT	CASSLTGPNTGELFF
TRBV19	.	once	TRBJ1-5	TGTGCCAGTAGTATTGTGGCGTTTCAGCCCCAGCATTTT	CASSIVAFQPQHF
TRBV15	TRBD1	once	TRBJ2-2	TGTGCCACCAGCAACAGGGGCACCGGGGAGCTGTTTTTT	CATSNRGTGELFF
TRBV28	.	.	TRBJ1-5	TGTGCCAGCAGGCCAGGGACGGAGAGCAATCAGCCCCAGCATTTT	CASRPGTESNQPQHF
TRBV7-2	.	.	TRBJ1-5	TGTGCCAGCAGCTTAGAACACAATCAGCCCCAGCATTTT	CASSLEHNQPQHF
TRBV7-3	.	.	TRBJ1-3	TGTGCCAGCAGCTTAAATATCGGACCTGGAAACACCATATATTTT	CASSLNIGPGNTIYF
TRBV28	.	.	TRBJ1-2	TGTGCCAGCAGTTTATTAGGTCCGGTGGGCTATGGCTACACCTTC	CASSLLGPVGYGYTF
TRBV28	.	.	TRBJ2-2	TGTGCCAGCAATTCTAGGTCCGGGGAGCTGTTTTTT	CASNSRSGELFF
TRBV5-1	.	.	TRBJ1-1	TGCGCCAGCAGCAGCGACACGAACACTGAAGCTTTCTTT	CASSSDTNTEAFF
TRBV5-1	.	.	TRBJ1-2	TGCGCCAGCAGCTACATTCAGGGTTCCTATGGCTACACCTTC	CASSYIQGSYGYTF
TRBV9	TRBD2	.	TRBJ2-5	TGTGCCAGCAGCGTCGGTGCAGCGGGAAGTTTAGTGGAGACCCAGTACTTC	CASSVGAAGSLVETQYF
TRBV7-8	.	.	TRBJ2-1	TGTGCCAGCAGCTTGGTGGGGGGGCTCACCGACAATGAGCAGTTCTTC	CASSLVGGLTDNEQFF
TRBV5-1	.	.	TRBJ1-2	TGCGCCAGCAGCTTGGTTGTATCAACAAGGGATGGCTACACCTTC	CASSLVVSTRDGYTF
TRBV7-9	.	.	TRBJ2-1	TGTGCCAGCAGCTTTATTGGCACCTACAATGAGCAGTTCTTC	CASSFIGTYNEQFF
TRBV7-9	TRBD1	.	TRBJ1-1	TGTGCCAGCAGGTCGACAGGGAGGGTTGCTGAAGCTTTCTTT	CASRSTGRVAEAFF
TRBV9	TRBD2	.	TRBJ2-2	TGTGCCAGCAGCGATAGCGGGAGTTACACCGGGGAGCTGTTTTTT	CASSDSGSYTGELFF
TRBV6-1	.	.	TRBJ2-2	TGTGCCAGCAGTGTTGTCCGGACTGTCTTTGCCGGGGAGCTGTTTTTT	CASSVVRTVFAGELFF
TRBV30	.	.	TRBJ1-2	TGTGCCTGGAACCCCGGCAGGGTGCTTGGCTACACCTTC	CAWNPGRVLGYTF
TRBV29-1	TRBD2	.	TRBJ2-5	TGCAGCGTTATGCTAGCGGACTTCCAAGAGACCCAGTACTTC	CSVMLADFQETQYF
TRBV7-8	.	.	TRBJ1-1	TGTGCCAGCAGCTTAGTTGGTGTGAGGGAAGCTTTCTTT	CASSLVGVREAFF
TRBV11-2	.	.	TRBJ2-7	TGTGCCAGCAGCTCTAGAGGCGGGCGCCCCCCCTACGAGCAGTACTTC	CASSSRGGRPPYEQYF
TRBV9	.	.	TRBJ1-5	TGTGCCAGCAGCAAGGGGGGACTGGGCAATCAGCCCCAGCATTTT	CASSKGGLGNQPQHF
TRBV18	.	.	TRBJ2-1	TGTGCCAGCTCACCCGGACAACTTGTCTCCTACAATGAGCAGTTCTTC	CASSPGQLVSYNEQFF